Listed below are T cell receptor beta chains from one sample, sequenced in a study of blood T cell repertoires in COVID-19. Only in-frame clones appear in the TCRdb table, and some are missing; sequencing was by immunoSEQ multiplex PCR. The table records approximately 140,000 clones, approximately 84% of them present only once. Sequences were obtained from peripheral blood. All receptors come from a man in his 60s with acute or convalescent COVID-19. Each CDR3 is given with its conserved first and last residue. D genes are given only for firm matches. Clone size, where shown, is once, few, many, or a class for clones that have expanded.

CDR3: CASSILRGFVTEAFF
DNA: TGTGCCAGCAGTATCCTCAGGGGGTTTGTCACTGAAGCTTTCTTT
size: .
D: TRBD1
J: TRBJ1-1
V: TRBV6-5

CDR3: CASGQSWETQYF
DNA: TGTGCCAGCGGACAATCGTGGGAGACCCAGTACTTC
size: .
D: .
J: TRBJ2-5
V: TRBV7-6

CDR3: CASSPLGNGRGAFF
DNA: TGTGCCAGCAGTCCCCTTGGGAATGGGCGGGGAGCTTTCTTT
size: once
D: .
J: TRBJ1-1
V: TRBV27

CDR3: CASNRTPPSSIAKNIQYF
DNA: TGTGCCAGCAATCGGACACCTCCGTCCTCTATAGCCAAAAACATTCAGTACTTC
size: .
D: .
J: TRBJ2-4
V: TRBV6-6

CDR3: CAWRSQGIYGYTF
DNA: TGTGCCTGGAGATCCCAGGGAATCTATGGCTACACCTTC
size: .
D: .
J: TRBJ1-2
V: TRBV30

CDR3: CASSLTMDRGDGYTF
DNA: TGTGCCAGCAGCTTAACCATGGACAGGGGAGATGGCTACACCTTC
size: .
D: TRBD1
J: TRBJ1-2
V: TRBV7-3

CDR3: CASSLTGTSIGTDTQYF
DNA: TGTGCCAGCAGCTTAACTGGGACTAGCATAGGGACAGATACGCAGTATTTT
size: once
D: TRBD2
J: TRBJ2-3
V: TRBV7-3

CDR3: CASRRGGEGTQYF
DNA: TGTGCCAGCAGGCGAGGGGGCGAGGGGACCCAGTACTTC
size: .
D: TRBD1
J: TRBJ2-5
V: TRBV6-5

CDR3: CASSQVPDPGQGPNRQFF
DNA: TGCGCCAGCAGCCAAGTTCCCGACCCGGGACAGGGTCCTAACCGGCAGTTCTTC
size: once
D: TRBD1
J: TRBJ2-1
V: TRBV4-1

CDR3: CASSLETDASTDTQYF
DNA: TGTGCCAGCAGCTTGGAGACAGATGCTAGCACAGATACGCAGTATTTT
size: .
D: .
J: TRBJ2-3
V: TRBV5-5

CDR3: CASGGDRGLEEQYF
DNA: TGCGCCAGCGGGGGGGACAGGGGGCTTGAAGAGCAGTACTTC
size: .
D: TRBD1
J: TRBJ2-7
V: TRBV10-2

CDR3: CASSYRGQETQYF
DNA: TGCGCCAGCAGTTACAGGGGGCAAGAGACCCAGTACTTC
size: .
D: TRBD1
J: TRBJ2-5
V: TRBV10-1

CDR3: CATGTRGTGELFF
DNA: TGTGCCACCGGGACACGGGGCACCGGGGAGCTGTTTTTT
size: .
D: .
J: TRBJ2-2
V: TRBV6-6

CDR3: CASSLDRNIPGGELFF
DNA: TGCGCCAGCAGCTTGGACCGAAATATTCCGGGCGGGGAGCTGTTTTTT
size: .
D: .
J: TRBJ2-2
V: TRBV5-1

CDR3: CASSWTGPIPEAFF
DNA: TGTGCCAGCAGTTGGACAGGGCCGATCCCTGAAGCTTTCTTT
size: .
D: TRBD1
J: TRBJ1-1
V: TRBV6-5

CDR3: CASSVWAGTGVQPQHF
DNA: TGTGCCAGCAGTGTCTGGGCCGGGACAGGGGTTCAGCCCCAGCATTTT
size: once
D: TRBD1
J: TRBJ1-5
V: TRBV6-1

CDR3: CASSDSGTPSRTGELFF
DNA: TGCGCCAGCAGTGATTCCGGGACACCCAGCAGAACCGGGGAGCTGTTTTTT
size: few
D: .
J: TRBJ2-2
V: TRBV10-1

CDR3: CASSQDPGTGHHGYTF
DNA: TGCGCCAGCAGCCAAGATCCCGGGACAGGTCATCATGGCTACACCTTC
size: once
D: TRBD1
J: TRBJ1-2
V: TRBV4-1